A selection of T cell receptor beta chains follows, all from one sample in a study of T cells after yellow fever vaccination. TCRdb used MiXCR to reprocess the 5' RACE reads, holding one entry per CDR3 protein. This table has some 150,000 distinct CDR3 sequences, about 10% appearing once. Sequenced here: CD8+ T cells sorted from PBMCs, sampled 15 days after the yellow fever booster vaccination. These receptors originate from a man in his late teens or twenties who received the YFV17D yellow fever vaccine. Each CDR3 is given with its conserved first and last residue. A D gene is named only where the DNA matches it firmly. The listing skips clone size in some rows; elsewhere it reads once, few, many or a size class.

>TRBJ2-3|TRBV4-1|TRBD2|few
CASSPASGDTDTQYF
TGCGCCAGCAGCCCGGCTAGCGGGGACACAGATACGCAGTATTTT
>TRBJ2-1|TRBV27|NA|NA
CASSLSAGGVKFF
TGTGCCAGCAGTTTATCAGCCGGGGGTGTTAAGTTCTTC
>TRBJ2-5|TRBV4-1|NA|NA
CASSLNLGVGETQYF
TGCGCCAGCAGCCTCAACCTAGGGGTGGGAGAGACCCAGTACTTC
>TRBJ2-6|TRBV29-1|NA|few
CSVWQILSSGANVLTF
TGCAGCGTTTGGCAGATCCTAAGCTCTGGGGCCAACGTCCTGACTTTC
>TRBJ2-1|TRBV9|NA|few
CASSVGAGYNEQFF
TGTGCCAGCAGCGTAGGGGCAGGTTACAATGAGCAGTTCTTC
>TRBJ2-7|TRBV4-1|NA|few
CASSTRQGSYEQYF
TGCGCCAGCAGCACGCGGCAGGGGTCCTACGAGCAGTACTTC
>TRBJ1-2|TRBV29-1|NA|NA
CSVVSGVYGYTF
TGCAGCGTTGTATCCGGGGTCTATGGCTACACCTTC
>TRBJ2-3|TRBV4-1|NA|NA
CASSQEGGPTDTQYF
TGCGCCAGCAGCCAAGAAGGTGGGCCGACAGATACGCAGTATTTT
>TRBJ2-7|TRBV4-1|NA|few
CASSQVLGYEQYF
TGCGCCAGCAGCCAAGTCCTAGGCTACGAGCAGTACTTC
>TRBJ1-1|TRBV3-1|NA|few
CASSPRRNTEAFF
TGTGCCAGCAGCCCCAGGCGGAACACTGAAGCTTTCTTT
>TRBJ2-7|TRBV25-1|NA|NA
CATSGPFGEQYF
TGTGCCACCTCGGGCCCTTTCGGCGAGCAGTACTTC
>TRBJ2-3|TRBV12-3/TRBV12-4|TRBD2|few
CATDATSGQGDTQYF
TGTGCCACCGACGCGACTAGCGGCCAGGGAGATACGCAGTATTTT
>TRBJ2-1|TRBV4-1|TRBD2|few
CASSPRGGPNEQFF
TGCGCCAGCAGCCCCCGGGGGGGTCCGAATGAGCAGTTCTTC
>TRBJ2-7|TRBV5-1|NA|many
CASSAGQVPEQYF
TGCGCCAGCAGCGCCGGACAAGTCCCCGAGCAGTACTTC
>TRBJ2-5|TRBV29-1|NA|NA
CSVRGGHLRLQETQYF
TGCAGCGTGAGAGGAGGACACCTCAGGTTACAAGAGACCCAGTACTTC
>TRBJ1-4|TRBV12-3/TRBV12-4|NA|NA
CASSYVRGPLEKLFF
TGTGCCAGCAGTTACGTCCGGGGGCCGCTTGAAAAACTGTTTTTT
>TRBJ2-2|TRBV4-3|TRBD1|NA
CASSLYRTGGELFF
TGCGCCAGCAGCCTGTATAGGACAGGCGGGGAGCTGTTTTTT
>TRBJ1-2|TRBV7-9|NA|few
CASRDSTTNYGYTF
TGTGCCAGCAGGGACAGCACAACTAACTATGGCTACACCTTC
>TRBJ2-2|TRBV6-1|NA|once
CASRASGTGELFF
TGTGCCAGCAGAGCGAGTGGCACCGGGGAGCTGTTTTTT
>TRBJ2-2|TRBV7-3|NA|NA
CASSLTSGTGELFF
TGTGCCAGCAGCTTAACATCGGGGACCGGGGAGCTGTTTTTT
>TRBJ1-3|TRBV7-9|NA|NA
CASSPPHERNTIYF
TGTGCCAGCAGCCCGCCCCATGAGAGAAACACCATATATTTT
>TRBJ2-3|TRBV12-5|TRBD2|few
CASGSWTSGGDTQYF
TGTGCTAGTGGTTCCTGGACTAGCGGGGGAGATACGCAGTATTTT
>TRBJ2-1|TRBV7-9|TRBD2|few
CASMAGGEQFF
TGTGCCAGCATGGCGGGGGGAGAGCAGTTCTTC
>TRBJ1-1|TRBV6-5|NA|NA
CASSYSRAMNTEAFF
TGTGCCAGCAGTTATTCGAGGGCCATGAACACTGAAGCTTTCTTT
>TRBJ1-2|TRBV3-1|NA|few
CASSRTSNYGYTF
TGTGCCAGCAGCCGGACCTCTAACTATGGCTACACCTTC
>TRBJ2-7|TRBV5-1|TRBD2|few
CASSLTPGGYEQYF
TGCGCCAGCAGCTTGACTCCGGGGGGCTACGAGCAGTACTTC
>TRBJ2-1|TRBV12-3/TRBV12-4|TRBD2|few
CASETGGAGEQFF
TGTGCCAGCGAGACCGGGGGGGCCGGTGAGCAGTTCTTC
>TRBJ1-4|TRBV4-1|TRBD1|NA
CASSQVSRGSEKLFF
TGCGCCAGCAGCCAAGTGAGCAGGGGGAGTGAAAAACTGTTTTTT
>TRBJ2-7|TRBV12-3/TRBV12-4|NA|few
CASSFSPYEQYF
TGTGCCAGCAGTTTTTCCCCCTACGAGCAGTACTTC
>TRBJ1-1|TRBV7-3|NA|few
CASSVGAGVEAFF
TGTGCCAGCAGCGTCGGGGCAGGAGTTGAAGCTTTCTTT
>TRBJ1-4|TRBV7-9|TRBD1|few
CASSPTGRGEKLFF
TGTGCCAGCAGCCCGACAGGGAGAGGAGAAAAACTGTTTTTT
>TRBJ2-2|TRBV9|NA|NA
CGSSVRRTPWPGELFF
TGTGGCAGCAGCGTCCGGCGGACCCCATGGCCCGGGGAGCTGTTTTTT